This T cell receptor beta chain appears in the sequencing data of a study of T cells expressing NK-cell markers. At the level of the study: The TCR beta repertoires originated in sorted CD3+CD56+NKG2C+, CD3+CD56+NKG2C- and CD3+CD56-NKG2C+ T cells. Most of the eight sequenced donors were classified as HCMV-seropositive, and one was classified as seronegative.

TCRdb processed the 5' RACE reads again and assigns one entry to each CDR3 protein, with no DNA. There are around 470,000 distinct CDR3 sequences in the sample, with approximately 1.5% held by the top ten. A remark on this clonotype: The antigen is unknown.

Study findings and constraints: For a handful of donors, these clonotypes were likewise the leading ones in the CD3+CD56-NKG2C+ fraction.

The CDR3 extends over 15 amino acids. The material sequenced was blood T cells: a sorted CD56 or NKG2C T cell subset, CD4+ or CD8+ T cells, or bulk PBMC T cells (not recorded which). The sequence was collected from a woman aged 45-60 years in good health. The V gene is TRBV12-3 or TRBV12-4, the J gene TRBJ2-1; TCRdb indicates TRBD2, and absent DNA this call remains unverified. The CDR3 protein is CASSSLAGVVNEQFF.